Listed here is a single TCR beta chain. Its antigen is not identified. The same CDR3 also results from other DNA sequences found in this sample. The data were obtained in a study of shared clonotypes between healthy human individuals. Findings of the study overall: Four donors had around 5% of their naive CD4 clonotypes in common.

The assay was immunoSEQ multiplex PCR, and TCRdb's table has in-frame clones only and misses some. The repertoire holds some 1,100,000 clones, with 78% as singletons. The CDR3 runs 18 residues. The V segment lost 0 bases and the J segment 0 bases; nucleotides outside the gene matches: 2. Germline CDR1 reads SGDLS; CDR2 reads YYNGEE. This TCR derives from a man in his late teens or twenties in good health. Some clones in this sample may be carry-over from other donors' samples. The specimen sequenced was memory CD4+ T cells from PBMCs. The subset denotes: CD45RA-negative fraction. This chain joins TRBV9 and TRBJ2-1; 14 bases are shared with TRBD2. The DNA of the CDR3 is TGTGCCAGCAGCGTAGGACTAGCGGGAGGGAGCTCCTACAATGAGCAGTTCTTC. Encoded protein: CASSVGLAGGSSYNEQFF.